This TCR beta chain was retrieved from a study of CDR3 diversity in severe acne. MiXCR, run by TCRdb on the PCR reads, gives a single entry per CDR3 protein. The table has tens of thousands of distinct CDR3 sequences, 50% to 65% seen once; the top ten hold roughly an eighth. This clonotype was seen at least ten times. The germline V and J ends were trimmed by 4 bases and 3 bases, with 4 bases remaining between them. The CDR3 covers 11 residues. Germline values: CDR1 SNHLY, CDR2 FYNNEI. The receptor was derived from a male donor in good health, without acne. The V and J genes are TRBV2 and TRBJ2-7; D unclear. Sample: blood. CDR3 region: CASSAHYEQYF. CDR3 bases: TGTGCCAGCAGTGCTCACTACGAGCAGTACTTC.